The 4 T cell receptor beta chains given below trace back to one sample, sequenced in a study of cytomegalovirus exposure and HLA in healthy donors. In the PCR, 60 Vbeta and 13 Jbeta primers were used. Only in-frame clones appear in the TCRdb table, and some are missing; sequencing was by immunoSEQ multiplex PCR. The sample records more than 100,000 clones, about three quarters being singletons. Material: PBMCs. The origin of the receptors is a woman aged 25 to 39 in good health and CMV-seropositive.

The chain carries TRBV9 and TRBJ2-2, with a weak D call TRBD1 (6 bases). The CDR3 sequence is 14 residues long. CDR1 is SGDLS and CDR2 is YYNGEE in the germline V gene. Trimming took 7 bases from V and 0 from J, leaving 10 bases between them. CDR3 in DNA: TGTGCCAGCGAGGGGGTTGCGAACACCGGGGAGCTGTTTTTT. Translated, it gives CASEGVANTGELFF.

This chain connects TRBV9 to TRBJ2-7, with TRBD1 matching 11 bases. Trimming took 3 bases from V and 3 from J; bases not matched to a gene: 5. Germline CDR1 is SGDLS and CDR2 is YYNGEE. The CDR3 is 15 residues long. The DNA for the CDR3 is TGTGCCAGCAGCGAAGCCGGGACAGGGGGCTACGAGCAGTACTTC. Its translation is CASSEAGTGGYEQYF.

The genes are TRBV18 and TRBJ2-3; D ambiguous. Germline values: CDR1 KGHSH, CDR2 LQKENI. The CDR3 loop spans 15 amino acids. Trimming cost V 3 bases and J 2 bases, with 12 bases left between them. CDR3 in amino acids: CASSPSLRHTDTQYF. In nucleotides, the CDR3 is TGTGCCAGCTCACCGTCCCTCCGACACACAGATACGCAGTATTTT.

The chain combines TRBV28 with TRBJ1-5; the match to TRBD1 covers 8 bases. The CDR3 runs to 14 residues. From germline, CDR1 is MDHEN and CDR2 SYDVKM. J lost 4 bases, V lost 6 bases, and 5 bases had no gene match. The CDR3 DNA reads TGTGCCAGCAGGGTAGGACAGGGAAATCAGCCCCAGCATTTT. It codes for CASRVGQGNQPQHF. Full variable domain (rest looked up from reference TRBV28 and TRBJ1-5): DVKVTQSSRYLVKRTGEKVFLECVQDMDHENMFWYRQDPGLGLRLIYFSYDVKMKEKGDIPEGYSVSREKKERFSLILESASTNQTSMYLCASRVGQGNQPQHFGDGTRLSIL.